This T cell receptor beta chain was captured by sequencing in a study of sequential checkpoint blockade in melanoma. Repertoires were generated with immunoSEQ multiplex PCR, while TCRdb's copy carries only in-frame clones and drops some. The sample shows under 50,000 clones, around nine tenths of them seen only once. The treatment was: randomized to nivolumab then ipilimumab (arm A) or the reverse (arm B). No patient had prior DNA-damaging chemotherapy. Sorted cells were live CD3+CD8+, lacking CD19 and CD56, from PBMCs. The V and J ends lost 0 bases and 4 bases respectively, with 7 bases between them. CDR3 length: 13 amino acids. The germline gives CDR1 GTSNPN, CDR2 SVGIG (reference sequence).

This material consisted of CD8+ T cells sorted from blood (inferred from file names), taken from a patient given nivolumab and ipilimumab in sequence. The J gene is TRBJ1-3, the V gene TRBV30; no definite D call. The receptor was derived from a human donor with melanoma. CDR3 in amino acids: CAWSVSRGNTIYF. CDR3 nucleotide sequence: TGTGCCTGGAGTGTATCCAGAGGAAACACCATATATTTT.